The sequence of this T cell receptor beta chain was determined in a study of cytomegalovirus exposure and HLA in healthy donors. About the research overall: A data release that came early held about 89 million unique TCRs from HLA-typed donors.

PCR primers comprised 60 Vbeta and 13 Jbeta primers. Libraries were prepared by immunoSEQ multiplex PCR; TCRdb keeps only in-frame clonotypes and omits some of them. In the table there are about 130,000 clones, over 60% of which are singletons. The CDR3 contains 14 residues. Germline V gene lookup returns CDR1 SGHAT and CDR2 FQNNGV. V lost 1 base and J lost 3, with 10 bases in between. Sample: PBMCs. The source of this sequence is a human donor in good health. The chain employs TRBV11-2 and TRBJ2-7, with TRBD1 as a possible D gene (5 bases). The CDR3 DNA is TGTGCCAGCAGCTTAGTGCAGGACATCTACGAGCAGTACTTC. Translating gives CASSLVQDIYEQYF.